A single T cell receptor beta chain is shown here with its context. This sample is part of a study of blood T cell repertoires in COVID-19. About the research overall: There were acute and convalescent COVID-19 samples, and they came from the United States, Italy and Spain. Nucleic acid was either cDNA or gDNA, and it came from T cells, B-cell-depleted T cells, or PBMCs.

Germline lookup yields CDR1 MGHDK and CDR2 SYGVNS. V dropped 3 bases and J dropped 8; count of bases not matched to a gene: 12. This CDR3 has 15 amino acids. Under the authors' procedure: Reference gene primer amplification gave estimated nucleated cell counts. TCRdb's copy holds only in-frame clones and misses some; the assay was immunoSEQ multiplex PCR. The D gene and trimming were derived from the DNA, and the V and J assignments and clone size from that table. The sample has some 190,000 clones, about 85% seen once. Sequenced: peripheral blood. The receptor's source is a person aged 65-85 years with COVID-19, enrolled during active disease. The chain combines TRBV25-1 with TRBJ1-2; 7 bases fit TRBD1. The CDR3 region has the DNA TGTGCCAGCAGTGATTTTGGACAGGTTCTAAAGGGCTACACCTTC. Its protein is CASSDFGQVLKGYTF.